This TCR beta chain is drawn from a study of response to subunit inactivated influenza vaccine. TCRdb analysed the RT-PCR reads with MiXCR anew, one entry per CDR3 protein. The data contain around 570,000 distinct CDR3 sequences, roughly 12% of them singletons. This clonotype was seen ten or more times. The V gene's germline CDR1 is SQVTM and CDR2 ANQGSEA. CDR3 length: 12 amino acids. Deletions cut 5 bases from V and 5 bases from J, with 10 bases between. The data were also submitted as part of a second study, on T cells expressing NK-cell markers. Turning to that study: Synthesis of TCR beta cDNA relied on 5'RACE template switching carrying UMIs. Just one sequenced donor of eight was HCMV-seronegative, while seven were seropositive. In a handful of donors, dominant NKG2C+ clonotypes were roughly 1.0-8% of CD8+ T cells.

The sample in question was PBMCs from blood, obtained on the day of vaccination. The genes are TRBV29-1 and TRBJ1-5; maybe TRBD1 (5 bases). The TCR originated in a man in his fifties or sixties who received an inactivated influenza vaccine. The CDR3 spells CSVSQGDQPQHF. In nucleotides, the CDR3 is TGCAGCGTTAGTCAGGGTGATCAGCCCCAGCATTTT.